The 2 T cell receptor beta chains presented below share a single source sample, sequenced in a study of graft-versus-host responses after intestinal transplantation. These TCRs' antigens remain unknown. The method was immunoSEQ multiplex PCR; TCRdb's version includes in-frame clones alone and lacks a portion of them. The table includes 55,000 to 80,000 clones, 90% detected once. This specimen consisted of unstimulated CD8+ T cells sorted from spleen or lymph node cells, obtained before transplant. Receptors originate from a human donor who was the organ donor for an intestinal transplant.

The chain has TRBV28 and TRBJ1-6, with D possibly matching TRBD1 (6 bases). Between the trimmed V and J ends, which lost 6 bases and 9 bases, there was a span of 21 bases. This CDR3 region has 16 residues. The germline V gene encodes CDR1 MDHEN and CDR2 SYDVKM. The CDR3 loop is CASSPQGYFFFSPLHF. In DNA form, the CDR3 reads TGTGCCAGCAGCCCACAGGGCTATTTTTTCTTTTCACCCCTCCACTTT. The full variable domain, its missing parts supplied by reference TRBV28 and TRBJ1-6, is DVKVTQSSRYLVKRTGEKVFLECVQDMDHENMFWYRQDPGLGLRLIYFSYDVKMKEKGDIPEGYSVSREKKERFSLILESASTNQTSMYLCASSPQGYFFFSPLHFGNGTRLTVT.

The J gene is TRBJ2-1, the V gene TRBV7-8; D is ambiguous. Between the trimmed V and J ends, which lost 5 bases and 0 bases, there was a span of 11 bases. Germline V CDR1 and CDR2: SGHVS, FQNEAQ. CDR3 length equals 15 residues. CDR3: CASSTDPSSYNEQFF. DNA of the CDR3: TGTGCCAGCAGCACAGACCCGAGCTCCTACAATGAGCAGTTCTTC.